This record covers a single T cell receptor beta chain. This record belongs to a study of blood T cell repertoires in COVID-19. The CDR3 is 16 residues long. Per germline, CDR1 LGHNA and CDR2 YNFKEQ. V shed 0 bases and J shed 9 bases, with 15 bases lying between them. Using immunoSEQ multiplex PCR, the repertoire was profiled, and TCRdb retains in-frame clones only, with some absent. The sample has some 120,000 clones, 79% seen once. The chain recombines TRBV4-2 with TRBJ1-6, with a tentative D call TRBD1 (5 bases). Sequencing was carried out using peripheral blood. The receptor was derived from a man aged 40-55 years with active or convalescent COVID-19. The CDR3 loop is CASSQEPGTQGSPLHF. The DNA of the CDR3 is TGTGCCAGCAGCCAAGAACCCGGGACTCAGGGTTCACCCCTCCACTTT.